Below, 4 T cell receptor beta chains from the same sample are listed, as sequenced in a study of shared clonotypes between healthy human individuals. Sequenced by immunoSEQ multiplex PCR; TCRdb stores in-frame clones only, minus some. The sample comprises 470,000 or so clones, about 78% of which are singletons, and about 12% rests with the top ten. The source material was PBMCs. The receptors stem from a woman between 40 and 50 years old in good health. Some clones in this sample may be carry-over from other donors' samples.

As DNA, the CDR3 is TGTGCCAGCAGTCCCCGGGCGGCAGGAGAGACCCAGTACTTC. Translating gives CASSPRAAGETQYF. This chain links TRBV27 with TRBJ2-5, with D unclear. Germline loops: CDR1 MNHEY, CDR2 SMNVEV (reference sequence). Trimming took 5 bases from V and 4 from J, leaving 14 bases between them. The CDR3 loop spans 14 amino acids.

The J gene is TRBJ1-2, the V gene TRBV29-1; D may be TRBD1 (6 bases). CDR1 and CDR2 (germline): SQVTM, ANQGSEA. This CDR3 comprises 10 residues. V lost 7 bases and J lost 8, with 11 bases in between. The CDR3 DNA reads as TGCAGCGCCCGGGACAACGGCTACACCTTC. Its translation: CSARDNGYTF.

The chain couples TRBV5-1 to TRBJ2-5; D perhaps matches TRBD1 (6 bases). The germline CDR1 and CDR2 sequences are SGHRS and YFSETQ. The CDR3 contains 15 residues. The V end lost 0 bases, the J end lost 1 base, and 10 bases lay between the germline ends. The CDR3 region is CASSLETQGQETQYF. CDR3 DNA: TGCGCCAGCAGCTTGGAAACACAGGGCCAAGAGACCCAGTACTTC.

The chain combines TRBV7-2 with TRBJ2-5, with unresolved D. V was pared by 7 bases and J by 7 bases, with 19 bases between. Germline values: CDR1 SGHTA, CDR2 FQGNSA. The CDR3 is 14 amino acids. The CDR3 loop reads CASNPPSESRTQYF. The CDR3 coding sequence is TGTGCCAGCAACCCTCCAAGCGAGTCACGGACCCAGTACTTC.